This TCR beta chain is drawn from a study of molecular identifiers for immune sequencing clone quantification. TCRdb analysed the PCR reads with MiXCR anew, one entry per CDR3 protein. The sample holds roughly 630,000 distinct CDR3 sequences, approximately 24% seen once. This clonotype has ten or more counts. This CDR3 has 15 residues. From germline, CDR1 is SGHDT and CDR2 YYEEEE. With 4 bases removed from V and 1 base from J, the gap between germline ends came to 14 bases. The chain uses TRBV5-6 and TRBJ1-1; D is unresolved. What was sequenced was naive CD8+ T cells from blood, with Jurkat cell RNA spiked in. This sample's subset: FACS-sorted CD8+CD4-CCR7+CD45RA+ naive T cells. The TCR comes from a human donor in good health. Some libraries in this study had Jurkat cell RNA spiked in. CDR3 amino acids: CASSPPLNPNTEAFF. The CDR3 region has the DNA TGTGCCAGCAGCCCCCCCCTTAACCCGAACACTGAAGCTTTCTTT. Variable domain in full (rest from reference TRBV5-6 and TRBJ1-1): DAGVTQSPTHLIKTRGQQVTLRCSPKSGHDTVSWYQQALGQGPQFIFQYYEEEERQRGNFPDRFSGHQFPNYSSELNVNALLLGDSALYLCASSPPLNPNTEAFFGQGTRLTVV.